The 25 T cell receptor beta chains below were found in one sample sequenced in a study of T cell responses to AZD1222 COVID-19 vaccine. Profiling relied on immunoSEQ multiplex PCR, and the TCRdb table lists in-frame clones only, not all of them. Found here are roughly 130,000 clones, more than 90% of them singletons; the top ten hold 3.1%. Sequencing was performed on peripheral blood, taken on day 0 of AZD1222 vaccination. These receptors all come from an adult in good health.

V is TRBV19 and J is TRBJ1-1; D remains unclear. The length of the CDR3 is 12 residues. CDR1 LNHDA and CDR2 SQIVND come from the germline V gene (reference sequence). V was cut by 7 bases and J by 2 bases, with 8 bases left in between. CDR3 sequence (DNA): TGTGCCAGTAAATGGGCTAACACTGAAGCTTTCTTT. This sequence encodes CASKWANTEAFF.

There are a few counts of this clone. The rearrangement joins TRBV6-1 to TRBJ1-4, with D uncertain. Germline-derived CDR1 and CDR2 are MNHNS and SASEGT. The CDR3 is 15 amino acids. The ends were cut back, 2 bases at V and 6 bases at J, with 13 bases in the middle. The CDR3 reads CASSEFSSVDEKLFF. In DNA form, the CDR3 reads TGTGCCAGCAGTGAATTTAGCAGTGTGGATGAAAAACTGTTTTTT.

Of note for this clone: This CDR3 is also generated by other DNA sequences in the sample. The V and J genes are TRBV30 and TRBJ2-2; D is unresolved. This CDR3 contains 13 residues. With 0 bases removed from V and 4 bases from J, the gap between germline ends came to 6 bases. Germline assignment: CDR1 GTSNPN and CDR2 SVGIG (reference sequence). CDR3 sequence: CAWSVLGTGELFF. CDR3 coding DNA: TGTGCCTGGAGTGTATTGGGCACCGGGGAGCTGTTTTTT.

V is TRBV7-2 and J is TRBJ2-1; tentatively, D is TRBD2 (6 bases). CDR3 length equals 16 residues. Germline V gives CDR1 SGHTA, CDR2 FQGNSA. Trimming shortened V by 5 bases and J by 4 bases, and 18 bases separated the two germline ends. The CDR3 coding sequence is TGTGCCAGCAGCACAGACGGCGGGGTGGGGTACAATGAGCAGTTCTTC. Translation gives CASSTDGGVGYNEQFF.

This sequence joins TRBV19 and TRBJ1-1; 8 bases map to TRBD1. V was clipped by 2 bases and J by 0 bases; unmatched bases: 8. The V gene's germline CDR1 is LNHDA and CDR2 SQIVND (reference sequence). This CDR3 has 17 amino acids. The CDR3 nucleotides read TGTGCCAGTAGTATACGGCAGGGGGCTATGTTGAACACTGAAGCTTTCTTT. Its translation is CASSIRQGAMLNTEAFF.

The CDR3 DNA sequence: TGTGCCAGCAGTCTTCAGGGGGGGGACACTGAAGCTTTCTTT. Translation gives CASSLQGGDTEAFF. This rearrangement joins TRBV6-5 to TRBJ1-1; 7 positions agree with TRBD1. Germline V gives CDR1 MNHEY, CDR2 SVGAGI. With 5 bases clipped from V and 3 bases from J, the junction kept 6 bases outside the gene matches. The CDR3 is 14 residues long.

CDR3 nucleotide sequence: TGTGCTAGTGACACACCAGGGGGCACTGAAGCTTTCTTT. Its protein is CASDTPGGTEAFF. The rearrangement uses TRBV12-5 and TRBJ1-1; 7 bases fit TRBD1. Germline CDR1 LGHNT, CDR2 FRNRAP. The CDR3 totals 13 residues. The ends lost 7 bases at V and 4 bases at J; junction bases unmatched: 6.

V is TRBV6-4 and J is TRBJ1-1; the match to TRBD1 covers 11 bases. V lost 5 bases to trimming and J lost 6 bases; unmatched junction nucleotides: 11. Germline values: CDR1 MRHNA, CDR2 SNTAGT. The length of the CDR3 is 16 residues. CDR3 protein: CASSNRGQGAPAEAFF. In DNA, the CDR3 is TGTGCCAGCAGTAACCGAGGACAGGGGGCGCCTGCTGAAGCTTTCTTT.

The CDR3 nucleotides read TGTGCCTGGAGTCCCGCCCGGACAGGGGTTTTCACTGAAGCTTTCTTT. It is translated as CAWSPARTGVFTEAFF. The chain couples TRBV30 to TRBJ1-1, with 9 nucleotides matching TRBD1. The germline CDR1 and CDR2 sequences are GTSNPN and SVGIG (reference sequence). The CDR3 runs 16 residues. The V and J ends lost 2 bases and 4 bases, in that order; junction bases with no gene match: 11.

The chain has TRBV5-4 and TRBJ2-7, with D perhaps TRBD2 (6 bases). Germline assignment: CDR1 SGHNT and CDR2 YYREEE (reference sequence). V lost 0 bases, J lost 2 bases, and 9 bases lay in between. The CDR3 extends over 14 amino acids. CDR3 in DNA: TGTGCCAGCAGCTTGGGGCGGGACCCCTACGAGCAGTACTTC. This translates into CASSLGRDPYEQYF. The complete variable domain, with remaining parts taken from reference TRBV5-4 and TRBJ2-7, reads ETGVTQSPTHLIKTRGQQVTLRCSSQSGHNTVSWYQQALGQGPQFIFQYYREEENGRGNFPPRFSGLQFPNYSSELNVNALELDDSALYLCASSLGRDPYEQYFGPGTRLTVT.

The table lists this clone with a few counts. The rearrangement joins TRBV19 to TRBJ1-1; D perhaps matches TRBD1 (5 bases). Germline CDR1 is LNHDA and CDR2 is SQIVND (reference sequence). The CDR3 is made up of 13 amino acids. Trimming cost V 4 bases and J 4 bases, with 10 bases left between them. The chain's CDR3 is CASSSWGGTEAFF. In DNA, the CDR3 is TGTGCCAGTAGTAGTTGGGGGGGCACTGAAGCTTTCTTT.

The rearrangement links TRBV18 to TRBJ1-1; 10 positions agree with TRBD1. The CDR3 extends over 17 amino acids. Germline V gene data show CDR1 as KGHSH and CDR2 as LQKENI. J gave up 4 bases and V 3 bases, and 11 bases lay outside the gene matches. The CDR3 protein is CASSPRTGGVYSTEAFF. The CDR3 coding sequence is TGTGCCAGCTCACCGAGGACAGGGGGTGTTTATAGCACTGAAGCTTTCTTT.

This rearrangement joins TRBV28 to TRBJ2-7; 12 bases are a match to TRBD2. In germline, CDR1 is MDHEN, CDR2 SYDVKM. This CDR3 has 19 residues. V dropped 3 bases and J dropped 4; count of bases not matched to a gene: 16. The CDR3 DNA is TGTGCCAGCAGTTTGCGCTACAAAGCCGGACTAGCGGGATCGTACGAGCAGTACTTC. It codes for CASSLRYKAGLAGSYEQYF. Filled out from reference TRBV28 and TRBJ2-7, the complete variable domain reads DVKVTQSSRYLVKRTGEKVFLECVQDMDHENMFWYRQDPGLGLRLIYFSYDVKMKEKGDIPEGYSVSREKKERFSLILESASTNQTSMYLCASSLRYKAGLAGSYEQYFGPGTRLTVT.

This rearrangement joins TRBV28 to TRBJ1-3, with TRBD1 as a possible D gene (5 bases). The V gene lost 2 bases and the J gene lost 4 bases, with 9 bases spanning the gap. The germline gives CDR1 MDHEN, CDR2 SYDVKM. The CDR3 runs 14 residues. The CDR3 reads CASSLEGLGNTIYF. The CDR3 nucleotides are TGTGCCAGCAGTTTAGAGGGGCTCGGAAACACCATATATTTT.

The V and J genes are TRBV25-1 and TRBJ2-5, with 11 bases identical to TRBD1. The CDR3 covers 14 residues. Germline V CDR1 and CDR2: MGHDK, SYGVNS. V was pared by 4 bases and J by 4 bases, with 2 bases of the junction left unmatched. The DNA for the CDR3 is TGTGCCAGCAGTGGGACAGGGGGCGGAGAGACCCAGTACTTC. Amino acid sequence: CASSGTGGGETQYF.

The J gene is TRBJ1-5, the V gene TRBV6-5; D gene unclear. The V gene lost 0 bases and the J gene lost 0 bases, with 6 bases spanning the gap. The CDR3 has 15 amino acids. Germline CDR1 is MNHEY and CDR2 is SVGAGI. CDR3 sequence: CASSYSSDSNQPQHF. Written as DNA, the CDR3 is TGTGCCAGCAGTTACTCTTCCGATAGCAATCAGCCCCAGCATTTT.

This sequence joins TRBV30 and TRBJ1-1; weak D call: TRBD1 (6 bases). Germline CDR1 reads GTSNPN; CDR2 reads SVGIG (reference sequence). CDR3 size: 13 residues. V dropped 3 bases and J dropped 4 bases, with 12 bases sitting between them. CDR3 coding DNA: TGTGCCTGGAGACAGGGACTCGCCACTGAAGCTTTCTTT. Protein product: CAWRQGLATEAFF.

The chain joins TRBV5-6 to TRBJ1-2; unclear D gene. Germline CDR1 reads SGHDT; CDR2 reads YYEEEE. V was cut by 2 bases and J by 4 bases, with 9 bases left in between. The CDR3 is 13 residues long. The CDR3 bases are TGTGCCAGCAGCTTCGGATTCGGCTATGGCTACACCTTC. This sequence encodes CASSFGFGYGYTF.

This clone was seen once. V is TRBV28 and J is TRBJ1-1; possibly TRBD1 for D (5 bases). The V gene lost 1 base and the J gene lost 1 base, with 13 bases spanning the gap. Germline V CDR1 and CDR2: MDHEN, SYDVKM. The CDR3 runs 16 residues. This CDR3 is CASSLLAGNRNTEAFF. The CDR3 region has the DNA TGTGCCAGCAGTTTATTGGCAGGGAATAGGAACACTGAAGCTTTCTTT.

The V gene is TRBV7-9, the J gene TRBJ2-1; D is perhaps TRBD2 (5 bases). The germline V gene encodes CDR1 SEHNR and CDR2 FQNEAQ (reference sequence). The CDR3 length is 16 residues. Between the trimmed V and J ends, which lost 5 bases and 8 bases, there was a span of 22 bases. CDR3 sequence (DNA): TGTGCCAGCAGCGATCCTGGAGGAACAATGAAACATGAGCAGTTCTTC. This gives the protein CASSDPGGTMKHEQFF.

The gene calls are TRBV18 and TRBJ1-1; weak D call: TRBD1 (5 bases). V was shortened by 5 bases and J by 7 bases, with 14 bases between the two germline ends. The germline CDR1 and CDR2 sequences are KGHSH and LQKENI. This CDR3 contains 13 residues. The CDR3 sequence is CASSAQSGVEAFF. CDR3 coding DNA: TGTGCCAGCTCAGCCCAGTCGGGGGTTGAAGCTTTCTTT.

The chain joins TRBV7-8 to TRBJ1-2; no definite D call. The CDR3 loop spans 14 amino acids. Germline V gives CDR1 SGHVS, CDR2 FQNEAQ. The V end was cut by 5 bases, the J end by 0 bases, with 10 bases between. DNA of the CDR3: TGTGCCAGCAGCAGAACAGAAACTAACTATGGCTACACCTTC. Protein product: CASSRTETNYGYTF.

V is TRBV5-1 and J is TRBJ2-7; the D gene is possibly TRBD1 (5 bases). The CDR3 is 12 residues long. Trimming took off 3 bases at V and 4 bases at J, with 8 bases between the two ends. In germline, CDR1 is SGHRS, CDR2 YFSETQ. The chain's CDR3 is CASSSDTYEQYF. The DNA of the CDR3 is TGCGCCAGCAGCTCGGACACTTACGAGCAGTACTTC.

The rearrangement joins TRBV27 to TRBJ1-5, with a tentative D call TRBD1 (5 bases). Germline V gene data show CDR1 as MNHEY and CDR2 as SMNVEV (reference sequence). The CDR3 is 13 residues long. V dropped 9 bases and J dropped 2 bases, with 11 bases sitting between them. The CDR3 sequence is CASQGGGNQPQHF. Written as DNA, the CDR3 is TGTGCCAGTCAGGGAGGGGGCAATCAGCCCCAGCATTTT.

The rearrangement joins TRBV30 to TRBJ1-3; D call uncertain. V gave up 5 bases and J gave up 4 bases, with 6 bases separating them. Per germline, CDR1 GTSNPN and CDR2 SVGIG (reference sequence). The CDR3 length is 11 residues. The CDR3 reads CAWELGNTIYF. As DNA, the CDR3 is TGTGCCTGGGAGCTAGGAAACACCATATATTTT.